These 14 T cell receptor beta chains were all obtained from the same sample, sequenced in a study of glioma-infiltrating T cells. Amplification of TCR alpha and beta CDR3 regions from RNA used iRepertoire nested multiplex PCR. One entry per CDR3 protein results from TCRdb running MiXCR on the multiplex PCR reads. Of roughly 200,000 distinct CDR3 sequences detected, 30% to 40% appear once; the ten largest clones hold 20%. The specimen sequenced was glioma tissue, nonneoplastic brain tissue, or PBMCs (not recorded which). The origin of the receptors is a human donor with low-grade glioma or glioblastoma, undergoing nonglioma brain surgery, or in good health (not recorded which).

This clonotype was picked up many times. This chain links TRBV27 with TRBJ1-1; tentative D call: TRBD1 (6 bases). The V gene's germline CDR1 is MNHEY and CDR2 SMNVEV (reference sequence). This CDR3 has 15 residues. V lost 0 bases and J lost 1, with 9 bases in between. The CDR3 reads CASSLSLTGNTEAFF. CDR3 DNA: TGTGCCAGCAGTTTATCCCTGACAGGGAACACTGAAGCTTTCTTT.

As concerns this clonotype: A single base separates this from a much larger clone, so it may be a read error. The chain couples TRBV3-1 to TRBJ1-2; 8 bases line up with TRBD1. Germline V CDR1 and CDR2: LGHDT, YNNKEL (reference sequence). The junction had 10 bases not matched to a gene; V was cut back by 7 bases and J by 3 bases. The CDR3 length is 15 residues. CDR3 sequence: CASNHFLQGDYGYTF. DNA for the CDR3: TGTGCCAGCAACCATTTTTTACAGGGGGACTATGGCTACACCTTC.

This clonotype was seen repeatedly, ten times or more. V is TRBV20-1 and J is TRBJ1-2, with D tentatively TRBD1 (5 bases). V lost 0 bases and J lost 7, with 12 bases in between. The CDR3 contains 13 residues. Germline CDR1 DFQATT, CDR2 SNEGSKA (reference sequence). The CDR3 sequence is CSARDPQGGGYTF. CDR3 nucleotide sequence: TGCAGTGCTAGAGATCCCCAGGGCGGTGGCTACACCTTC.

This clonotype appeared many times. The rearrangement uses TRBV18 and TRBJ2-7; 13 nucleotides match TRBD2. CDR1 is KGHSH, CDR2 LQKENI, per germline. V was clipped by 3 bases and J by 4 bases; unmatched bases: 6. CDR3 length: 16 amino acids. The DNA for the CDR3 is TGTGCCAGCTCACCTCTCGGGACTAGCGGGAATTACGAGCAGTACTTC. Translation: CASSPLGTSGNYEQYF.

This clonotype was detected a few times. This chain connects TRBV5-6 to TRBJ2-7; 7 positions agree with TRBD1. V shed 7 bases, J shed 3 bases, and the junction held 7 bases outside the gene matches. Germline CDR1 SGHDT, CDR2 YYEEEE. The CDR3 is made up of 13 amino acids. The CDR3 DNA reads TGTGCCAGCCGCCGACAGGGCCTCTACGAGCAGTACTTC. It yields the protein CASRRQGLYEQYF.

On this clonotype: No conserved phenylalanine or tryptophan is present at the end of the CDR3, so a read error is the likely explanation. V gene TRBV20-1 combines with J gene TRBJ2-7, with D possibly matching TRBD2 (5 bases). This CDR3 region has 15 residues. Germline V CDR1 and CDR2: DFQATT, SNEGSKA (reference sequence). The V gene lost 2 bases and the J gene lost 3 bases, with 17 bases spanning the gap. The CDR3 loop reads CSARWWAGKRYEQYL. The CDR3, as DNA: TGCAGTGCTAGATGGTGGGCGGGCAAACGCTACGAGCAGTACTTA.

Of note for this clonotype: This could be a read error, since a much larger clone is one nucleotide away. V and J are TRBV7-2 and TRBJ1-1; a weak D match, TRBD1 (5 bases). The V end lost 5 bases, the J end lost 9 bases, and 10 bases lay between the germline ends. CDR3 length equals 11 residues. The V gene's germline CDR1 is SGHTA and CDR2 FQGNSA. This CDR3 is CASSPGGKAFF. DNA of the CDR3: TGTGCCAGCAGCCCCGGGGGAAAAGCTTTCTTT.

There are many counts of this clonotype. V gene TRBV6-2 or TRBV6-3 combines with J gene TRBJ2-3; TRBD2 might be the D (6 bases). The CDR3 sequence is 15 residues long. Germline lookup yields CDR1 MNHEY and CDR2 SVGEGT. Trimming removed 6 bases from V and 4 bases from J, with 17 bases in between. Here the CDR3 reads CASRGEAYWADTQYF. CDR3 DNA sequence: TGTGCCAGCAGGGGGGAGGCCTACTGGGCAGATACGCAGTATTTT.

The chain combines TRBV19 with TRBJ1-1, with 7 bases identical to TRBD1. Germline V gene sequence: CDR1 LNHDA, CDR2 SQIVND (reference sequence). This CDR3 has 13 amino acids. V lost 6 bases to trimming and J lost 5 bases; unmatched junction nucleotides: 6. CDR3 DNA: TGTGCCAGTAGACGGCAGGGGGAAACTGAAGCTTTCTTT. Translated: CASRRQGETEAFF. Full variable domain (outside the CDR3, taken from reference TRBV19 and TRBJ1-1): DGGITQSPKYLFRKEGQNVTLSCEQNLNHDAMYWYRQDPGQGLRLIYYSQIVNDFQKGDIAEGYSVSREKKESFPLTVTSAQKNPTAFYLCASRRQGETEAFFGQGTRLTVV.

This clonotype was found many times. The CDR3: CSAWDLTNEKLFF. CDR3 coding DNA: TGCAGCGCCTGGGACCTGACTAATGAAAAACTGTTTTTT. The V call is TRBV29-1, the J call TRBJ1-4, with TRBD1 as a possible D gene (5 bases). The CDR3 length is 13 residues. Germline CDR1 SQVTM, CDR2 ANQGSEA. V was pared by 7 bases and J by 2 bases, with 11 bases between.

This clonotype was detected ten times or more. J is TRBJ2-1 and V is TRBV12-3 or TRBV12-4; D perhaps matches TRBD2 (6 bases). This CDR3 spans 15 amino acids. V shed 5 bases and J shed 8 bases, with 19 bases lying between them. The CDR3 spells CASSLRTGGVDEQFF. CDR3 nucleotide sequence: TGTGCCAGCAGTCTAAGAACCGGGGGAGTGGATGAGCAGTTCTTC.

In its sample, this clonotype was seen many times. J is TRBJ2-1 and V is TRBV20-1, with 11 bases matching TRBD2. CDR3 length equals 15 residues. The germline V gene has CDR1 DFQATT and CDR2 SNEGSKA (reference sequence). J gave up 4 bases and V 2 bases, and 4 bases lay outside the gene matches. The CDR3 DNA reads TGCAGTGCTAGAACCGGGACTAGCGGTTACAATGAGCAGTTCTTC. Its translation is CSARTGTSGYNEQFF.

This clonotype was seen repeatedly, ten times or more. The chain uses TRBV20-1 and TRBJ2-7; TRBD2 is a possible D gene (6 bases). The germline V gene has CDR1 DFQATT and CDR2 SNEGSKA (reference sequence). This CDR3 spans 12 amino acids. The CDR3 nucleotides read TGCAGGACCCATGCGGGGACCTACGAGCAGTACTTC. Translation gives CRTHAGTYEQYF.

The rearrangement links TRBV27 to TRBJ1-6, with TRBD1 matching 7 bases. Germline V gene data show CDR1 as MNHEY and CDR2 as SMNVEV (reference sequence). The trim removed 5 bases at V and 7 bases at J, leaving 5 bases unmatched. This CDR3 is built from 14 residues. This chain's CDR3 is CASSVRDRNSPLHF. CDR3 DNA: TGTGCCAGCAGTGTCCGGGACAGAAATTCACCCCTCCACTTT.